The clone carrying this T cell receptor beta chain was detected a few times. Antigen unknown. The record originates from a study of post-analysis software for immune sequencing data. Study at large: Relapsing-remitting, secondary progressive and progressive-relapsing courses of multiple sclerosis were included. Study-wide points: Higher frequency in patients than in controls was seen for roughly five TRBV segments, with TRBV5-6, TRBV5-1 and TRBV20-1 among them. Versus controls, multiple sclerosis patients showed significantly lower diversity (normalized Chao1).

Carried by the TCR beta cDNA libraries were unique molecular identifiers. A single record per CDR3 protein comes from TCRdb applying MiXCR to the PCR reads. The sample records about 820,000 distinct CDR3 sequences, roughly half being singletons. Germline V lookup: CDR1 SGHKS, CDR2 YYEKEE (reference sequence). V lost 2 bases and J 2 bases, leaving 11 bases between the germline ends. CDR3 length: 14 residues. The clonotype originates from a girl aged 10-17 years with multiple sclerosis. The chain carries TRBV5-5 and TRBJ2-7, with D hard to call. The sequencing input was blood. CDR3 nucleotide sequence: TGTGCCAGCAGCTTTTGGGTCGGAACCTACGAGCAGTACTTC. Protein sequence: CASSFWVGTYEQYF.